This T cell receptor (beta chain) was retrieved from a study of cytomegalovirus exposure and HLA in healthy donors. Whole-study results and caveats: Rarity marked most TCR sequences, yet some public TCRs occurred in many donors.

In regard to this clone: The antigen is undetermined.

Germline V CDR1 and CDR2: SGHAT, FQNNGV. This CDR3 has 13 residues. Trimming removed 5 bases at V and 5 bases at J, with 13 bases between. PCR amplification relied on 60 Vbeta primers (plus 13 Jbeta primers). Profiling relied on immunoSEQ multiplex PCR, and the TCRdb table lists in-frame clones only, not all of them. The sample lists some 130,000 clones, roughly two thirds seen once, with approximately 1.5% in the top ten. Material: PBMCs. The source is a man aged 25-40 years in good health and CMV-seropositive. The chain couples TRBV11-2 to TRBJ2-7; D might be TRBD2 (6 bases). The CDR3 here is CASSPTRIHEQYF. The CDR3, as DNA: TGTGCCAGCAGCCCGACTAGGATCCACGAGCAGTACTTC.